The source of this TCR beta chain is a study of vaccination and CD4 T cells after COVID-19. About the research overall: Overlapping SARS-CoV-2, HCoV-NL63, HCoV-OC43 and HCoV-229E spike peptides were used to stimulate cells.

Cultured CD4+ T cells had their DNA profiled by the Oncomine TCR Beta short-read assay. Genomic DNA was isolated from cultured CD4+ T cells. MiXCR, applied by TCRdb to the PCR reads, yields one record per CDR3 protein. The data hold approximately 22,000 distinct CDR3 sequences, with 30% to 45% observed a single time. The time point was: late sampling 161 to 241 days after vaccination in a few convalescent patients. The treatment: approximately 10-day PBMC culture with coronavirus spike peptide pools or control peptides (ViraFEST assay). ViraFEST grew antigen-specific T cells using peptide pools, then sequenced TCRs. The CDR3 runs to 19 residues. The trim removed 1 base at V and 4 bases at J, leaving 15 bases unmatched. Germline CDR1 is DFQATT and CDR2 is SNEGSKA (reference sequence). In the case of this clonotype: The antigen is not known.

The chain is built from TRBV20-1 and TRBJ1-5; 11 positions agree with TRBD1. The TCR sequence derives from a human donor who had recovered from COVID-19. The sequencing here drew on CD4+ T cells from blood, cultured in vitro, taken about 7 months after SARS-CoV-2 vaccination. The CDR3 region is CSARAVSGQGVFWNQPQHF. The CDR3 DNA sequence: TGCAGTGCTAGAGCGGTCTCGGGACAGGGGGTGTTTTGGAATCAGCCCCAGCATTTT.